In its sample, the clone carrying this T cell receptor beta chain was seen a few times. The germline V gene encodes CDR1 SNHLY and CDR2 FYNNEI. Trimming shortened V by 0 bases and J by 2 bases, and 9 bases separated the two germline ends. The CDR3 is made up of 15 amino acids. The sample is drawn from a study of CD8 T cells in Susac syndrome. A quantity of about 0.5 to 1 ug RNA underwent reverse transcription using random hexamers. TCRdb reprocessed the immunoSEQ multiplex PCR reads via MiXCR and lists one record per CDR3 protein. The sample has about 280,000 distinct CDR3 sequences, 85% seen once. The chain combines TRBV2 with TRBJ2-3; D is possibly TRBD1 (6 bases). This receptor was obtained from a human donor with multiple sclerosis. The sequencing sample was made of CD8+ T cells from PBMCs. The CDR3 sequence: CASSEAGHLTDTQYF. The CDR3 nucleotides are TGTGCCAGCAGTGAAGCGGGACACCTCACAGATACGCAGTATTTT. Drawing the rest from reference TRBV2 and TRBJ2-3, the complete variable domain is EPEVTQTPSHQVTQMGQEVILRCVPISNHLYFYWYRQILGQKVEFLVSFYNNEISEKSEIFDDQFSVERPDGSNFTLKIRSTKLEDSAMYFCASSEAGHLTDTQYFGPGTRLTVL.